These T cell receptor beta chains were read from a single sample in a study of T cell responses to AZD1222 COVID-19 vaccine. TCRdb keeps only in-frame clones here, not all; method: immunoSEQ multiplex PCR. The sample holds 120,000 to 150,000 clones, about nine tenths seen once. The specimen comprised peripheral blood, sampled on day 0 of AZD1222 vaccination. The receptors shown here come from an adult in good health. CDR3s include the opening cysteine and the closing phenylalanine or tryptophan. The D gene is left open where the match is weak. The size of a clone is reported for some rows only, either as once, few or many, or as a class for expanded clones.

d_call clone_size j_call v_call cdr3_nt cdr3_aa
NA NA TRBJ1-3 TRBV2 TGTGCCAGCAGTACCCGGGCACTCTCTGGAAACACCATATATTTT CASSTRALSGNTIYF
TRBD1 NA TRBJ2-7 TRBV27 TGTGCCAGCAGTAACCGGGACAGGGGGTTTTACGAGCAGTACTTC CASSNRDRGFYEQYF
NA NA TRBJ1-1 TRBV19 TGTGCCAGTAGTATAGCTGGGGTCGCGGGGGTGAACACTGAAGCTTTCTTT CASSIAGVAGVNTEAFF
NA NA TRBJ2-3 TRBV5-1 TGCGCCAGCACCCTAGGGGGGGGCTGGTCATCGGATACGCAGTATTTT CASTLGGGWSSDTQYF
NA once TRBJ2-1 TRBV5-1 TGCGCCAGCAGCCTCAGACAGAGGGGGACCTACAATGAGCAGTTCTTC CASSLRQRGTYNEQFF
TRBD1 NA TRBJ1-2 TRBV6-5 TGTGCCAGCAGTTCCGGGACAGGGAACAATGGCTACACCTTC CASSSGTGNNGYTF
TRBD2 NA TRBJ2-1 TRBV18 TGTGCCAGCTCACTTAGCGGGGCCGCCTACAATGAGCAGTTCTTC CASSLSGAAYNEQFF
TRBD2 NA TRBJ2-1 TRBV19 TGTGCCAGTAGGAAAACTAGCGGGAGTTTCAATGAGCAGTTCTTC CASRKTSGSFNEQFF
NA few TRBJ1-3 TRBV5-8 TGTGCCAGCACCTCACAGGGCTTTGGCTCTGGAAACACCATATATTTT CASTSQGFGSGNTIYF
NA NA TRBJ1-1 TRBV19 TGTGCCAGTAGACCCAGTCCAGGGAACACTGAAGCTTTCTTT CASRPSPGNTEAFF
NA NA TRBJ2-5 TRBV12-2 TGTGCAAGTCGGATGCCACGGGACAGGGGTCAGAGAGAGACCCAGTACTTC CASRMPRDRGQRETQYF
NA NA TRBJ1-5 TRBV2 TGTGCCAGCAGTGTGGAGCGAGGCAATCAGCCCCAGCATTTT CASSVERGNQPQHF
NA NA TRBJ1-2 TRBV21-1 TGTGCCAGCAGCACTGGAAACTATGGCTACACCTTC CASSTGNYGYTF
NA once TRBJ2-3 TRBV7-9 TGTGCCAGCAGCTTAGTTGCAGCGAATACAGATACGCAGTATTTT CASSLVAANTDTQYF
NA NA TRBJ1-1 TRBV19 TGTGCCAGTAGTTGGGGGTCCATGAACACTGAAGCTTTCTTT CASSWGSMNTEAFF